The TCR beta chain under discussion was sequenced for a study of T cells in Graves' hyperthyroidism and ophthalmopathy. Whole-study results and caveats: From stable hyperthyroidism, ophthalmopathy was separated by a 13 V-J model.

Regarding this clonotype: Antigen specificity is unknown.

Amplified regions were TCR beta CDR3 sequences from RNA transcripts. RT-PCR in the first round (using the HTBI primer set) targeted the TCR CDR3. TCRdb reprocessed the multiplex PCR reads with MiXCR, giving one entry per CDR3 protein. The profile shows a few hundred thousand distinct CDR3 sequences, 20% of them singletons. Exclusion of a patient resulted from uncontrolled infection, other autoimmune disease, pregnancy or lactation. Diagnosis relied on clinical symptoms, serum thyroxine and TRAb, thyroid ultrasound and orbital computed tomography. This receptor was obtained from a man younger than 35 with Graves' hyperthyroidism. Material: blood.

CDR3 DNA sequence: TGTGCCAGCAGTTTTATTTTCTACGAGCAGTACTTC. Translating it yields CASSFIFYEQYF. The chain links TRBV12-3 or TRBV12-4 to TRBJ2-7; no reliable D call. CDR3 size: 12 residues. Trimming took off 3 bases at V and 3 bases at J, with 6 bases between the two ends.